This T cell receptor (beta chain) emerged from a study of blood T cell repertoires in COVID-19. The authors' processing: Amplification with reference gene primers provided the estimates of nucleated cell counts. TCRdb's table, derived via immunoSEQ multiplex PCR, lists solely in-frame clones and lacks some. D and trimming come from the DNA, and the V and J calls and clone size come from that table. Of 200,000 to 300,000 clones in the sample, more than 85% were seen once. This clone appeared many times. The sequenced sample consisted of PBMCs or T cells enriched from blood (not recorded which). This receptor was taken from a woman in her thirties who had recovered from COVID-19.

In DNA, the CDR3 is TGTGCCAGCAGCGCCGGGTTCCCGGGTGAAGCTTTCTTT. Protein sequence: CASSAGFPGEAFF. The chain joins TRBV9 to TRBJ1-1; D is undetermined. Germline-derived CDR1 and CDR2 are SGDLS and YYNGEE. The V end was cut by 3 bases, the J end by 7 bases, with 13 bases between. There are 13 residues in the CDR3.